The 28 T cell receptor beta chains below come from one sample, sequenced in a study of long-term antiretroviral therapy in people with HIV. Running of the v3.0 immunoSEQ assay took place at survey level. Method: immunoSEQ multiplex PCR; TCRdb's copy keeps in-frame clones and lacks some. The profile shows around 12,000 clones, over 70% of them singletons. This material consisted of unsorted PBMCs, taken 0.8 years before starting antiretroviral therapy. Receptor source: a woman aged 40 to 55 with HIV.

The CDR3 protein is CASSQVQSTDTQYF. As DNA, the CDR3 is TGCGCCAGCAGCCAAGTTCAGAGCACAGATACGCAGTATTTT. The chain uses TRBV4-1 and TRBJ2-3; the D is unclear. CDR3 length equals 14 residues. Trimming took off 1 base at V and 0 bases at J, with 5 bases between the two ends. Germline CDR1 MGHRA, CDR2 YSYEKL.

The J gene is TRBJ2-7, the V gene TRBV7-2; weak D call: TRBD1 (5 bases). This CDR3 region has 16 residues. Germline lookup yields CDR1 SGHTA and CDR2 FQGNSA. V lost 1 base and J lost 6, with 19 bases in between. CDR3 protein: CASSLGLAGSGTEQYF. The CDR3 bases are TGTGCCAGCAGCTTAGGCCTCGCAGGGTCGGGTACCGAGCAGTACTTC.

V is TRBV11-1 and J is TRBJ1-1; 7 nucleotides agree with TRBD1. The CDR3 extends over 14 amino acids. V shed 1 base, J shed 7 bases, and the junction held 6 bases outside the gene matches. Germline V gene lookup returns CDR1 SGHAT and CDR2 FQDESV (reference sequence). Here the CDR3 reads CASSLVRTGDEAFF. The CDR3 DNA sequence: TGTGCCAGCAGCTTAGTCCGGACAGGCGATGAAGCTTTCTTT. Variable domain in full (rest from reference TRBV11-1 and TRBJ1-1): EAEVAQSPRYKITEKSQAVAFWCDPISGHATLYWYRQILGQGPELLVQFQDESVVDDSQLPKDRFSAERLKGVDSTLKIQPAELGDSAMYLCASSLVRTGDEAFFGQGTRLTVV.

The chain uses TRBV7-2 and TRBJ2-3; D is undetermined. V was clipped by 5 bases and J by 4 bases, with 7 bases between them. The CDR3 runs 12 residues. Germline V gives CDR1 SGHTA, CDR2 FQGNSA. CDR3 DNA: TGTGCCAGCAGCCTCCCACCAGATACGCAGTATTTT. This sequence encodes CASSLPPDTQYF.

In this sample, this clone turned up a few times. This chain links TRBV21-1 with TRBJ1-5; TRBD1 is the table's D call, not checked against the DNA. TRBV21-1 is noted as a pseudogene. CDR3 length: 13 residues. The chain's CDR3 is CASETKSNQPQHF. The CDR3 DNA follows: TGTGCCAGCGAAACAAAAAGCAATCAGCCCCAGCATTTT.

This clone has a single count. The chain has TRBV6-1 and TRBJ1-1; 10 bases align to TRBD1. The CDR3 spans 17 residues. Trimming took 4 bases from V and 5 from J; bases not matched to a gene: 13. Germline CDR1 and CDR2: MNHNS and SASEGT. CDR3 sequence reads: CASSVGQGYSRGTEAFF. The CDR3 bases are TGTGCCAGCAGTGTGGGACAGGGGTACAGTCGAGGAACTGAAGCTTTCTTT.

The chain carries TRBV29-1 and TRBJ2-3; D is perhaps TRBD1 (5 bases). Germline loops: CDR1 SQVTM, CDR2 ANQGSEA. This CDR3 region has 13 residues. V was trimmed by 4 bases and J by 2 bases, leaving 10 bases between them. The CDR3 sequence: CSVARALTDTQYF. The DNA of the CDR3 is TGCAGCGTTGCCAGGGCCCTCACAGATACGCAGTATTTT.

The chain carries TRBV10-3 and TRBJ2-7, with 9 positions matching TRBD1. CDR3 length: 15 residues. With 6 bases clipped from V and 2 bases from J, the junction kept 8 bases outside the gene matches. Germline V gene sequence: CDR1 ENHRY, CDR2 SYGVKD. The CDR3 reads CAISNPGTGPYEQYF. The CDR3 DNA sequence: TGTGCCATCAGCAACCCCGGGACAGGGCCCTACGAGCAGTACTTC.

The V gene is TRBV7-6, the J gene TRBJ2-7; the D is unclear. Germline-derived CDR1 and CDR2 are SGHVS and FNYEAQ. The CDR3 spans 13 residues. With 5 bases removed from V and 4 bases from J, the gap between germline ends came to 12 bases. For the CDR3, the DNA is TGTGCCAGCAGCCATGGAGTCCTATACGAGCAGTACTTC. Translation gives CASSHGVLYEQYF. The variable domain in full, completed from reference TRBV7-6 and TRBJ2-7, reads GAGVSQSPRYKVTKRGQDVALRCDPISGHVSLYWYRQALGQGPEFLTYFNYEAQQDKSGLPNDRFSAERPEGSISTLTIQRTEQRDSAMYRCASSHGVLYEQYFGPGTRLTVT.

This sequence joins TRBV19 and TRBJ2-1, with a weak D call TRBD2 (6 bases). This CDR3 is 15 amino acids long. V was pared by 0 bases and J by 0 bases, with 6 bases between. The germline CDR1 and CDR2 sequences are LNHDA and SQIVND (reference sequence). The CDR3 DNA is TGTGCCAGTAGTATAGACGGGAGCTCCTACAATGAGCAGTTCTTC. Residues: CASSIDGSSYNEQFF.

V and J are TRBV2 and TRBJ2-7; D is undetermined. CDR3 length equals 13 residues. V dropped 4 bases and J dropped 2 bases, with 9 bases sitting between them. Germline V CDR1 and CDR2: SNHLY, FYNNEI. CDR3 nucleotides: TGTGCCAGCAGTGGTCCGGGCACCTACGAGCAGTACTTC. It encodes CASSGPGTYEQYF.

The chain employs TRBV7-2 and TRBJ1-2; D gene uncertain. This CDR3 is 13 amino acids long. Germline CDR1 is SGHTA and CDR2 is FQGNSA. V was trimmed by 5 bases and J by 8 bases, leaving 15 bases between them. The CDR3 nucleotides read TGTGCCAGCAGCGAGGACGGGTGGTTCGGCTACACCTTC. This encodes CASSEDGWFGYTF.

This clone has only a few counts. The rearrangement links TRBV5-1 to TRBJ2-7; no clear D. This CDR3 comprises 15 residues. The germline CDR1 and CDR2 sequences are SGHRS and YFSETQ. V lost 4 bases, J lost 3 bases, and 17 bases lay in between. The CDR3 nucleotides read TGCGCCAGCAGCCTTAACAGACCGAATGGCTACGAGCAGTACTTC. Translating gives CASSLNRPNGYEQYF.

The CDR3: CASSYGTGVYGYTF. DNA of the CDR3: TGTGCCAGCAGTTACGGGACAGGGGTCTATGGCTACACCTTC. The chain carries TRBV6-6 and TRBJ1-2; TRBD1 matches at 10 bases. This CDR3 spans 14 amino acids. Germline assignment: CDR1 MNHNY and CDR2 SVGAGI (reference sequence). With 2 bases clipped from V and 4 bases from J, the junction kept 1 base outside the gene matches.

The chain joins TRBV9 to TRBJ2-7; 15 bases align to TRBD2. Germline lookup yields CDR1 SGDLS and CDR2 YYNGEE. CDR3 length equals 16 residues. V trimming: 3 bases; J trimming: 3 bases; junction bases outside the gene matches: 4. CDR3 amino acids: CASSDGGLAGGYEQYF. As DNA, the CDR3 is TGTGCCAGCAGCGACGGGGGACTAGCGGGAGGCTACGAGCAGTACTTC.

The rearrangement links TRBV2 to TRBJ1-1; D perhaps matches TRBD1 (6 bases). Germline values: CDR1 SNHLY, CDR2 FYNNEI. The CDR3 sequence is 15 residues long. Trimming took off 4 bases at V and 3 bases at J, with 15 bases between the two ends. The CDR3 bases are TGTGCCAGCAGTGGCCAGGGGCCCCGATACACTGAAGCTTTCTTT. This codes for CASSGQGPRYTEAFF.

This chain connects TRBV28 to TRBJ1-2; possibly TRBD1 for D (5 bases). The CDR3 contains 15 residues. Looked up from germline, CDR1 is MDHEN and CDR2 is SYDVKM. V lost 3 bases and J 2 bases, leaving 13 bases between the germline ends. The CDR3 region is CASSLGGNLNYGYTF. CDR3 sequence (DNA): TGTGCCAGCAGTTTGGGGGGGAACCTCAACTATGGCTACACCTTC.

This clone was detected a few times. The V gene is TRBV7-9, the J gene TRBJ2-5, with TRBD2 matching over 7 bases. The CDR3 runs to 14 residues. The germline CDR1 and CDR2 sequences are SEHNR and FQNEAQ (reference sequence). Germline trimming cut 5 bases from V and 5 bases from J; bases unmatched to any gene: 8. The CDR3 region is CASSPGIGGETQYF. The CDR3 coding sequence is TGTGCCAGCAGCCCCGGTATCGGGGGGGAGACCCAGTACTTC.

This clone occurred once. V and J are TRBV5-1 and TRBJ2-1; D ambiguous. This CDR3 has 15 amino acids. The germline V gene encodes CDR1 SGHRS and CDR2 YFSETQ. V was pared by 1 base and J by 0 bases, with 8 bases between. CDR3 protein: CASSLHPDSYNEQFF. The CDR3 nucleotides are TGCGCCAGCAGCTTGCACCCTGACTCCTACAATGAGCAGTTCTTC. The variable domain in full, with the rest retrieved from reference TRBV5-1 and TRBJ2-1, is KAGVTQTPRYLIKTRGQQVTLSCSPISGHRSVSWYQQTPGQGLQFLFEYFSETQRNKGNFPGRFSGRQFSNSRSEMNVSTLELGDSALYLCASSLHPDSYNEQFFGPGTRLTVL.

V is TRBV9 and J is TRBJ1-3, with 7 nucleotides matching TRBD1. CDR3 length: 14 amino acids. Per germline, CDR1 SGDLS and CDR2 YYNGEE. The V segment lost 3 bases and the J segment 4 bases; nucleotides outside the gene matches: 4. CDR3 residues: CASSGQGQGNTIYF. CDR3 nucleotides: TGTGCCAGCAGCGGTCAGGGACAGGGAAACACCATATATTTT.

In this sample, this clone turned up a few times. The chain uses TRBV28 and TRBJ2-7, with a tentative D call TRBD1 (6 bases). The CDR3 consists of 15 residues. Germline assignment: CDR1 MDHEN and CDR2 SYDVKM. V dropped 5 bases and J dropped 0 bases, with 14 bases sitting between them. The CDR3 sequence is CASSPRTGSSYEQYF. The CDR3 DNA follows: TGTGCCAGCAGTCCCAGAACAGGGAGCTCCTACGAGCAGTACTTC.

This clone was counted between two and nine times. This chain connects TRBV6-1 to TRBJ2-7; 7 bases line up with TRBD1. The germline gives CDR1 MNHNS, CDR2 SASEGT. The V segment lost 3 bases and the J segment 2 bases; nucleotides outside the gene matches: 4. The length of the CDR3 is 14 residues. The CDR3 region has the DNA TGTGCCAGCAGTGACAGGGGGTTTACCTACGAGCAGTACTTC. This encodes CASSDRGFTYEQYF.

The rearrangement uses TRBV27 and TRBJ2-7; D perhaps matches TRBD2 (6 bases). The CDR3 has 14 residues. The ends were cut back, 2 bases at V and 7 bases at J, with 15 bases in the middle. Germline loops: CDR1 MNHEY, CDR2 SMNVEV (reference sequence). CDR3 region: CASSLVLGTDEQYF. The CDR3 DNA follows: TGTGCCAGCAGTTTAGTCCTAGGGACTGATGAGCAGTACTTC.

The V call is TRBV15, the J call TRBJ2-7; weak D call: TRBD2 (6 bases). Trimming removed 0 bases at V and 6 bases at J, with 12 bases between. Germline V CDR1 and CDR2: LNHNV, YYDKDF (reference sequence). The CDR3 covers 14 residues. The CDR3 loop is CATSRDHGGFEQYF. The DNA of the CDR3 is TGTGCCACCAGCAGAGATCATGGAGGGTTCGAGCAGTACTTC.

The CDR3 sequence is CASSLGRQNTEAFF. The CDR3 nucleotides read TGTGCCAGCAGCTTGGGGCGACAGAACACTGAAGCTTTCTTT. The chain couples TRBV5-4 to TRBJ1-1; no clear D gene. The CDR3 runs to 14 residues. With 0 bases removed from V and 1 base from J, the gap between germline ends came to 7 bases. Germline lookup yields CDR1 SGHNT and CDR2 YYREEE (reference sequence). The full variable domain, in which reference TRBV5-4 and TRBJ1-1 provide the parts outside the CDR3, is ETGVTQSPTHLIKTRGQQVTLRCSSQSGHNTVSWYQQALGQGPQFIFQYYREEENGRGNFPPRFSGLQFPNYSSELNVNALELDDSALYLCASSLGRQNTEAFFGQGTRLTVV.

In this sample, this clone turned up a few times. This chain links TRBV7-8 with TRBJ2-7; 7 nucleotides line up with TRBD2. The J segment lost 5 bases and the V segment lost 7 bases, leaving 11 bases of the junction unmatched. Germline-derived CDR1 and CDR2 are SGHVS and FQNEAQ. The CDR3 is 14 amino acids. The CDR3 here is CASTLAAGLDEQYF. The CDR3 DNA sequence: TGTGCCAGCACCCTCGCAGCGGGACTGGACGAGCAGTACTTC.

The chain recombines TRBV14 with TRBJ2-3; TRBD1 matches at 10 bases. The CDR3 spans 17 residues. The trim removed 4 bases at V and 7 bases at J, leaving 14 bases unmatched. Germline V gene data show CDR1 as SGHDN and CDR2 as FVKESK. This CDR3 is CASSRKAGTGDVYTQYF. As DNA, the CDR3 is TGTGCCAGCAGCCGTAAAGCCGGGACAGGGGATGTATATACGCAGTATTTT.

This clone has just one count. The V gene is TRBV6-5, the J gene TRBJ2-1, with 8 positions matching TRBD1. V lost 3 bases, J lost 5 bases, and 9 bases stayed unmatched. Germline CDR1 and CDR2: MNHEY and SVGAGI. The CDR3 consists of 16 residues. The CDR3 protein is CASSYYRDRPNNEQFF. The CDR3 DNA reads TGTGCCAGCAGTTATTACCGGGACAGGCCTAACAATGAGCAGTTCTTC.